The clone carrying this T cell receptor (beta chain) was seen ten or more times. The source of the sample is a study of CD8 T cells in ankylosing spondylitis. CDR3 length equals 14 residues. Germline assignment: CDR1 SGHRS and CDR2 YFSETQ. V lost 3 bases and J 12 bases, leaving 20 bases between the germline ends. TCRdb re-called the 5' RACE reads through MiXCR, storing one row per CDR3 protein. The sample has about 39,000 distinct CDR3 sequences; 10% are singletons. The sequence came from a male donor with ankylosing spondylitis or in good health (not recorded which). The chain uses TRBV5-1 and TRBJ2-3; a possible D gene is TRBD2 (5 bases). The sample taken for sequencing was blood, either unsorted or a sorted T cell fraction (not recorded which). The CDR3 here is CASSSGLEIEVQYF. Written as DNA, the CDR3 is TGCGCCAGCAGCTCCGGACTGGAAATTGAGGTTCAGTATTTT.